This TCR beta chain was obtained from a study of T cell responses to AZD1222 COVID-19 vaccine. Here immunoSEQ multiplex PCR was the method, and the copy in TCRdb shows in-frame clones only, minus some. The table records about 140,000 clones, 85% to 90% of them present only once. Worth noting for this clone: Its antigen is not identified.

The study's findings and limits: Epitopes outside B.1.351 and B.1.1.7 mutated regions reportedly drew nearly half of spike TCRs.

This sequence originates from an adult in good health. The input for sequencing was peripheral blood, taken on day 0 of AZD1222 vaccination.

The CDR3 bases are TGTGCCAGCAGTGTAACTTCGGGGTATCAGCCCCAGCATTTT. Its protein is CASSVTSGYQPQHF. The gene calls are TRBV25-1 and TRBJ1-5, with no clear D. V dropped 4 bases and J dropped 5 bases, with 12 bases sitting between them. The CDR3 runs to 14 residues. CDR1 is MGHDK and CDR2 is SYGVNS in the germline V gene. Full variable domain (missing parts from reference TRBV25-1 and TRBJ1-5): EADIYQTPRYLVIGTGKKITLECSQTMGHDKMYWYQQDPGMELHLIHYSYGVNSTEKGDLSSESTVSRIRTEHFPLTLESARPSHTSQYLCASSVTSGYQPQHFGDGTRLSIL.